The rows below give T cell receptor beta chains drawn from one sample of a study of blood T cell repertoires in COVID-19. TCRdb keeps only in-frame clones here, not all; method: immunoSEQ multiplex PCR. The repertoire holds about 170,000 clones, with around 82% as singletons. The sequencing sample was made of peripheral blood. The receptors originated from a human donor with acute or convalescent COVID-19. The donor label of this sample is uncertain. CDR3s include the opening cysteine and the closing phenylalanine or tryptophan. A D gene is named only where the DNA matches it firmly. The listing skips clone size in some rows; elsewhere it reads once, few, many or a size class.

>.|.|TRBJ2-4|TRBV7-2
TGTGCCAGCAGCTTAATCGAGGTAGCCAAAAACATTCAGTACTTC
CASSLIEVAKNIQYF
>.|.|TRBJ2-1|TRBV11-2
TGTGCCAGCAGCCCGGGGTTGCAAAATGAGCAGTTCTTC
CASSPGLQNEQFF
>once|.|TRBJ1-4|TRBV7-6
TGTGCCAGCAGCTTAGCGGCTGCAACTAATGAAAAACTGTTTTTT
CASSLAAATNEKLFF
>.|TRBD1|TRBJ1-1|TRBV7-2
TGTGCCAGCAGCTCAGGGACAGGGGGAGGAACTGAAGCTTTCTTT
CASSSGTGGGTEAFF
>.|.|TRBJ2-7|TRBV28
TGTGCCAGCAGTCTAACAGGCGAGCAGTACTTC
CASSLTGEQYF
>.|.|TRBJ2-2|TRBV5-6
TGTGCCAGCAGCCCCGGGACTGGGTCAAGAGGCGGGGAGCTGTTTTTT
CASSPGTGSRGGELFF
>.|TRBD1|TRBJ1-2|TRBV6-5
TGTGCCAGCAGGGGGACAGGGGGCGATGGCTACACCTTC
CASRGTGGDGYTF
>.|TRBD2|TRBJ2-2|TRBV25-1
TGTGCCAGCACCCCACCCGGGACTAGCGGGTGGTCCGGGGAGCTGTTTTTT
CASTPPGTSGWSGELFF
>.|TRBD1|TRBJ1-2|TRBV28
TGTGCCAGCAGCTCAGGACAGGGGACTGGCTACACCTTC
CASSSGQGTGYTF
>few|.|TRBJ2-6|TRBV19
TGTGCCAGTAGACCAACAGCCTCTGGGGCCAACGTCCTGACTTTC
CASRPTASGANVLTF
>.|TRBD1|TRBJ1-2|TRBV5-6
TGTGCCAGCAGCCTCCAGGGGGCCGGTGGCTACACCTTC
CASSLQGAGGYTF
>.|.|TRBJ2-7|TRBV2
TGTGCCAGCAGTCGCTACGAGCAGTACTTC
CASSRYEQYF
>.|.|TRBJ1-4|TRBV7-9
TGTGCCAGCAGCTTAGCGTTAGGTAGGAGGAATGAAAAACTGTTTTTT
CASSLALGRRNEKLFF
>.|TRBD1|TRBJ1-3|TRBV5-1
TGCGCCAGCAGCCCCGACGGGACAGGGAACCGCGGCTACGGAAACACCATATATTTT
CASSPDGTGNRGYGNTIYF
>once|TRBD1|TRBJ1-1|TRBV7-9
TGTGCCAGCAGCTCGGGGACAGGGGGAACTGAAGCTTTCTTT
CASSSGTGGTEAFF
>.|.|TRBJ1-2|TRBV2
TGTGCCAGCAGTCAACAGGGAACTGCTAACTATGGCTACACCTTC
CASSQQGTANYGYTF
>.|TRBD1|TRBJ1-4|TRBV19
TGTGCCAGTAGTTCCCGGACAGGGCCCGAAAAACTGTTTTTT
CASSSRTGPEKLFF
>.|TRBD1|TRBJ2-7|TRBV7-2
TGTGCCAGCAGCCGGGACAGGGGCGATGCCACCCCCTACGAGCAGTACTTC
CASSRDRGDATPYEQYF
>.|TRBD1|TRBJ1-2|TRBV7-2
TGTGCCAGCAGTCCCGGACAGGGGCTCTATGGCTACACCTTC
CASSPGQGLYGYTF
>.|.|TRBJ1-5|TRBV9
TGTGCCAGCAGCGTCGGCCCGGCGGCAGGGGTCCGCGGGCCCCAGCATTTT
CASSVGPAAGVRGPQHF
>.|.|TRBJ2-1|TRBV6-5
TGTGCCAGCAGTTATCGAGCGGGTTCATACAATGAGCAGTTCTTC
CASSYRAGSYNEQFF
>.|.|TRBJ2-2|TRBV4-2
TGTGCCAGCAGCCAAGAGGGCAGGTACACCGGGGAGCTGTTTTTT
CASSQEGRYTGELFF
>.|.|TRBJ1-1|TRBV5-3
TGTGCCAGAAGCTTCTGGGCGAACACTGAAGCTTTCTTT
CARSFWANTEAFF
>.|TRBD1|TRBJ2-7|TRBV29-1
TGCAGCGCCGGGACAGGGGACTACGAGCAGTACTTC
CSAGTGDYEQYF
>.|TRBD2|TRBJ2-1|TRBV7-9
TGTGCCAGCAGCTTTTTAGCGGGAGGGCCTAGGAATGAGCAGTTCTTC
CASSFLAGGPRNEQFF
>.|TRBD1|TRBJ2-2|TRBV19
TGTGCCAGTAGTAGAAACTCTAGAGACAGGGTAGGAACCGGGGAGCTGTTTTTT
CASSRNSRDRVGTGELFF
>once|.|TRBJ2-7|TRBV2
TGTGCCAGCAAAAAAGATGGCGGGCCTACCTACGAGCAGTACTTC
CASKKDGGPTYEQYF
>.|TRBD2|TRBJ2-7|TRBV18
TGTGCCAGCTCAAGGGGACTAGCGGGAGAAGGCGAGCAGTACTTC
CASSRGLAGEGEQYF
>.|TRBD2|TRBJ2-2|TRBV7-2
TGTGCCAGCAGCACACGACTAGCGGGGGGACCGAACACCGGGGAGCTGTTTTTT
CASSTRLAGGPNTGELFF
>.|.|TRBJ1-2|TRBV6-5
TGTGCCAGCACAGGTTCCCCAGCTAACTATGGCTACACCTTC
CASTGSPANYGYTF
>.|.|TRBJ1-5|TRBV15
TGTGCCACCAGCAGAGATTATGGGAGTGGACAGCCCCAGCATTTT
CATSRDYGSGQPQHF
>once|TRBD2|TRBJ2-7|TRBV11-2
TGTGCCAGCAGCTTAGTCGGGGGGGTTACTTTCGGCGAGCAGTACTTC
CASSLVGGVTFGEQYF
>many|.|TRBJ1-3|TRBV11-1
TGTGCCAGCAGCCGCGGGGGAAGCTCTGGAAACACCATATATTTT
CASSRGGSSGNTIYF
>.|.|TRBJ2-3|TRBV10-1
TGCGCCAGCAGTGACCCCCTCGGAGGGGATACGCAGTATTTT
CASSDPLGGDTQYF
>.|TRBD1|TRBJ2-7|TRBV7-3
TGTGCCAGCAGCTTAGAACAGGGGTACGAGCAGTACTTC
CASSLEQGYEQYF
>.|.|TRBJ1-4|TRBV7-2
TGTGCCAGCACCCAGGGCGGTAAGAATGAAAAACTGTTTTTT
CASTQGGKNEKLFF
>.|TRBD1|TRBJ1-2|TRBV7-2
TGTGCCAGCAGGGTTACAGGGGGCGAAGGGAATGGCTACACCTTC
CASRVTGGEGNGYTF
>.|TRBD1|TRBJ1-4|TRBV5-1
TGCGCCAGCAGCTTGTGGACAGGGGGCGCAACTAATGAAAAACTGTTTTTT
CASSLWTGGATNEKLFF
>.|.|TRBJ1-2|TRBV4-2
TGTGCCAGCAGCCAAGATAAGAGCGCAATCTATGGCTACACCTTC
CASSQDKSAIYGYTF
>.|TRBD1|TRBJ1-4|TRBV6-5
TGTGCCAGCAGTTACTCGGGACAGGGCAATGAAAAACTGTTTTTT
CASSYSGQGNEKLFF